A selection of T cell receptor beta chains follows, all from one sample in a study of OX40 agonist ivuxolimab in advanced cancers. Some clones are missing from TCRdb's copy, which holds only in-frame ones; the method was immunoSEQ multiplex PCR. The table records about 79,000 clones, more than 90% of them present only once. The specimen comprised CD4+ or CD8+ T cells sorted from blood, sampled in a trial of the OX40 agonist ivuxolimab. Receptor source: an adult with an advanced solid tumor such as melanoma, head and neck, liver or kidney cancer. Both conserved end residues are part of each CDR3. Fields, in order: CDR3 length, J gene, V gene, clone size, D gene, CDR3 DNA, CDR3 protein. The D gene is left open where the match is weak. Not every row has a clone size; where given, it reads once, few, many or a size class.

len: 16; j_gene: TRBJ2-6; v_gene: TRBV10-1; abundance: -; d_gene: -; CDR3nt: TGCGCCAGCAGTTGGATCGCACAAAGTCGGGCCAACGTCCTGACTTTC; CDR3aa: CASSWIAQSRANVLTF
len: 16; j_gene: TRBJ2-1; v_gene: TRBV7-3; abundance: -; d_gene: -; CDR3nt: TGTGCCAGCAGCTTAGGTGGGATCCGGGGCGAGGATGAGCAGTTCTTC; CDR3aa: CASSLGGIRGEDEQFF
len: 13; j_gene: TRBJ1-5; v_gene: TRBV7-9; abundance: -; d_gene: TRBD1; CDR3nt: TGTGCCAGCAGCGACGGACAGGGCTCGACCCAGCATTTT; CDR3aa: CASSDGQGSTQHF
len: 14; j_gene: TRBJ2-7; v_gene: TRBV27; abundance: -; d_gene: TRBD2; CDR3nt: TGTGCCAGCGGTCGGACTAGCGGGAGACACGAGCAGTACTTC; CDR3aa: CASGRTSGRHEQYF
len: 11; j_gene: TRBJ2-5; v_gene: TRBV28; abundance: -; d_gene: -; CDR3nt: TGTGCCAGCAGTGGGCAAGAGACCCAGTACTTC; CDR3aa: CASSGQETQYF
len: 16; j_gene: TRBJ1-1; v_gene: TRBV27; abundance: -; d_gene: TRBD1; CDR3nt: TGTGCCAGCATCTTTCAAATAGGACAGGGCTACACTGAAGCTTTCTTT; CDR3aa: CASIFQIGQGYTEAFF
len: 15; j_gene: TRBJ2-5; v_gene: TRBV6-5; abundance: -; d_gene: TRBD2; CDR3nt: TGTGCCAGCAGTTACTCCAGGTCCAGCGGGGGGACCCAGTACTTC; CDR3aa: CASSYSRSSGGTQYF
len: 14; j_gene: TRBJ1-2; v_gene: TRBV28; abundance: -; d_gene: -; CDR3nt: TGTGCCAGCAGTTCCGCCCGACCTCTAGCTGGCTACACCTTC; CDR3aa: CASSSARPLAGYTF
len: 15; j_gene: TRBJ2-3; v_gene: TRBV15; abundance: -; d_gene: -; CDR3nt: TGTGCCACCAGCAACAGGGCGTGGGCCACAGATACGCAGTATTTT; CDR3aa: CATSNRAWATDTQYF
len: 14; j_gene: TRBJ2-7; v_gene: TRBV28; abundance: -; d_gene: -; CDR3nt: TGTGCCAGCAGTTCGGGCGGTGCTGAGTACGAGCAGTACTTC; CDR3aa: CASSSGGAEYEQYF
len: 16; j_gene: TRBJ2-2; v_gene: TRBV5-1; abundance: -; d_gene: TRBD1; CDR3nt: TGCGCCAGCAGCTTCGAGGGACAGGGGTTTTCCGGGGAGCTGTTTTTT; CDR3aa: CASSFEGQGFSGELFF
len: 12; j_gene: TRBJ1-2; v_gene: TRBV2; abundance: few; d_gene: -; CDR3nt: TGTGCCTTCAGTCGCGAGAACTATGGCTACACCTTC; CDR3aa: CAFSRENYGYTF
len: 15; j_gene: TRBJ2-6; v_gene: TRBV18; abundance: -; d_gene: -; CDR3nt: TGTGCCAGCTGGCCAGGAGGTTCTGGGGCCAACGTCCTGACTTTC; CDR3aa: CASWPGGSGANVLTF
len: 14; j_gene: TRBJ1-5; v_gene: TRBV7-2; abundance: -; d_gene: -; CDR3nt: TGTGCCAGCAGCTCGCAGGGTGGTAATCAGCCCCAGCATTTT; CDR3aa: CASSSQGGNQPQHF
len: 16; j_gene: TRBJ2-5; v_gene: TRBV5-4; abundance: -; d_gene: -; CDR3nt: TGTGCCAGCAGCTTGGAGGGGGGGCTCGGATGGGAGACCCAGTACTTC; CDR3aa: CASSLEGGLGWETQYF
len: 13; j_gene: TRBJ2-3; v_gene: TRBV27; abundance: -; d_gene: -; CDR3nt: TGTGCCAGCAGTTTATCTCGAGGAGATACGCAGTATTTT; CDR3aa: CASSLSRGDTQYF
len: 14; j_gene: TRBJ2-3; v_gene: TRBV6-5; abundance: -; d_gene: -; CDR3nt: TGTGCCAGCAGTTACTCTCGCGTACCAGATACGCAGTATTTT; CDR3aa: CASSYSRVPDTQYF
len: 12; j_gene: TRBJ2-1; v_gene: TRBV30; abundance: few; d_gene: -; CDR3nt: TGTGCCTGGAGTAAGAACTACAATGAGCAGTTCTTC; CDR3aa: CAWSKNYNEQFF
len: 14; j_gene: TRBJ2-2; v_gene: TRBV9; abundance: -; d_gene: -; CDR3nt: TGTGCCAGCAGCGTGGGACAAAGCACCGGGGAGCTGTTTTTT; CDR3aa: CASSVGQSTGELFF
len: 14; j_gene: TRBJ2-4; v_gene: TRBV29-1; abundance: -; d_gene: -; CDR3nt: TGCAGCGTTCAGCAGAGACTAGCCAAAAACATTCAGTACTTC; CDR3aa: CSVQQRLAKNIQYF
len: 17; j_gene: TRBJ1-5; v_gene: TRBV18; abundance: -; d_gene: -; CDR3nt: TGTGCCAGCTCACCAGGGGTACCACAGACACGCAATAAGCCCCAGCATTTT; CDR3aa: CASSPGVPQTRNKPQHF
len: 14; j_gene: TRBJ2-7; v_gene: TRBV27; abundance: -; d_gene: -; CDR3nt: TGTGCCAGCAGCACACAGACGAGGTCCTACGAGCAGTACTTC; CDR3aa: CASSTQTRSYEQYF
len: 14; j_gene: TRBJ2-1; v_gene: TRBV27; abundance: -; d_gene: -; CDR3nt: TGTGCCAGCAGTCCCCTAACTAGCACCAATGAGCAGTTCTTC; CDR3aa: CASSPLTSTNEQFF
len: 12; j_gene: TRBJ2-4; v_gene: TRBV19; abundance: -; d_gene: TRBD1; CDR3nt: TGTGCCAGTAGTGACAGGGGGCGCTTTCAGTACTTC; CDR3aa: CASSDRGRFQYF
len: 16; j_gene: TRBJ1-3; v_gene: TRBV11-2; abundance: -; d_gene: TRBD1; CDR3nt: TGTGCCAGCAGCCCACGACAGGGGAATTCTGGAAACACCATATATTTT; CDR3aa: CASSPRQGNSGNTIYF
len: 17; j_gene: TRBJ1-5; v_gene: TRBV6-1; abundance: -; d_gene: -; CDR3nt: TGTGCCAGCAGTGAAGCGGGCCAGGAGGCAGGTAATCAGCCCCAGCATTTT; CDR3aa: CASSEAGQEAGNQPQHF
len: 14; j_gene: TRBJ2-5; v_gene: TRBV27; abundance: -; d_gene: -; CDR3nt: TGTGCCAGCAGCCGCTCGGGAGCGGGCGGGACCCAGTACTTC; CDR3aa: CASSRSGAGGTQYF
len: 14; j_gene: TRBJ1-4; v_gene: TRBV18; abundance: -; d_gene: -; CDR3nt: TGTGCCAGCTCACCAACGGGACTGACCGAAAAACTGTTTTTT; CDR3aa: CASSPTGLTEKLFF
len: 14; j_gene: TRBJ1-3; v_gene: TRBV6-1; abundance: few; d_gene: -; CDR3nt: TGTGCCAGCAGTGGACGGCAGATTGGAAACACCATATATTTT; CDR3aa: CASSGRQIGNTIYF
len: 16; j_gene: TRBJ2-5; v_gene: TRBV29-1; abundance: -; d_gene: TRBD2; CDR3nt: TGCAGCGTACCTTGGGCTAGCGGGAGGGCCGTGGAGACCCAGTACTTC; CDR3aa: CSVPWASGRAVETQYF
len: 15; j_gene: TRBJ2-2; v_gene: TRBV28; abundance: -; d_gene: -; CDR3nt: TGTGCCAGCAGTTTGGCGGGACAAAACACCGGGGAGCTGTTTTTT; CDR3aa: CASSLAGQNTGELFF
len: 18; j_gene: TRBJ2-5; v_gene: TRBV11-2; abundance: -; d_gene: TRBD1; CDR3nt: TGTGCCAGCAGCTTAGATCGAGGCGTGGGGACAGGGCATAGAAAGCAGTACTTC; CDR3aa: CASSLDRGVGTGHRKQYF
len: 15; j_gene: TRBJ2-5; v_gene: TRBV28; abundance: -; d_gene: -; CDR3nt: TGTGCCAGCAGTTCCCCAGGAACTTTTCAAGAGACCCAGTACTTC; CDR3aa: CASSSPGTFQETQYF
len: 14; j_gene: TRBJ2-3; v_gene: TRBV19; abundance: -; d_gene: TRBD2; CDR3nt: TGTGCCAGTAGTAGGGGACTAGTTACAGATACGCAGTATTTT; CDR3aa: CASSRGLVTDTQYF
len: 11; j_gene: TRBJ2-7; v_gene: TRBV12-5; abundance: once; d_gene: -; CDR3nt: TGTGCTAGTAGCCCAGCCTACGAGCAGTACTTC; CDR3aa: CASSPAYEQYF
len: 14; j_gene: TRBJ2-1; v_gene: TRBV12-5; abundance: -; d_gene: -; CDR3nt: TGTGCTAGTGGTTTAGTGACAGGATACAATGAGCAGTTCTTC; CDR3aa: CASGLVTGYNEQFF
len: 15; j_gene: TRBJ2-7; v_gene: TRBV28; abundance: -; d_gene: TRBD2; CDR3nt: TGTGCCAGCAGCCCACCGGGACTAGTTCCCTACGAGCAGTACTTC; CDR3aa: CASSPPGLVPYEQYF
len: 18; j_gene: TRBJ2-3; v_gene: TRBV4-1; abundance: -; d_gene: TRBD2; CDR3nt: TGCGCCAGCAGCCAAAGTGGACTAGCGGGAGGCGGGGGCGATACGCAGTATTTT; CDR3aa: CASSQSGLAGGGGDTQYF
len: 13; j_gene: TRBJ1-2; v_gene: TRBV28; abundance: -; d_gene: -; CDR3nt: TGTGCCAGCAGTATGCCGGGGCAGGATGGCTACACCTTC; CDR3aa: CASSMPGQDGYTF
len: 15; j_gene: TRBJ2-7; v_gene: TRBV18; abundance: -; d_gene: -; CDR3nt: TGTGCCAGCTCACCAAGACTTGATACCCGCGGGGAGCAGTACTTC; CDR3aa: CASSPRLDTRGEQYF
len: 15; j_gene: TRBJ2-6; v_gene: TRBV2; abundance: -; d_gene: -; CDR3nt: TGTGCCAGCAGGGCACATGTCTCTGGGGCCAACGTCCTGACTTTC; CDR3aa: CASRAHVSGANVLTF
len: 15; j_gene: TRBJ1-1; v_gene: TRBV11-2; abundance: -; d_gene: -; CDR3nt: TGTGCCAGCAGCTTACGGGGGGTAGGGGGGACTGAAGCTTTCTTT; CDR3aa: CASSLRGVGGTEAFF
len: 13; j_gene: TRBJ1-2; v_gene: TRBV6-1; abundance: -; d_gene: -; CDR3nt: TGTGCCAGCAGTGGACGGACCTTCTATGGCTACACCTTC; CDR3aa: CASSGRTFYGYTF
len: 14; j_gene: TRBJ1-2; v_gene: TRBV28; abundance: -; d_gene: -; CDR3nt: TGTGCCAGCAGTTTGGATGTGGAGACGGGTGGCTACACCTTC; CDR3aa: CASSLDVETGGYTF
len: 15; j_gene: TRBJ1-5; v_gene: TRBV10-3; abundance: -; d_gene: -; CDR3nt: TGTGCCATCAGTGAGTCCGGACTGAGCAATCAGCCCCAGCATTTT; CDR3aa: CAISESGLSNQPQHF
len: 15; j_gene: TRBJ1-3; v_gene: TRBV6-5; abundance: once; d_gene: -; CDR3nt: TGTGCCAGCAGCCTTGGACAGTTTTCTGGAAACACCATATATTTT; CDR3aa: CASSLGQFSGNTIYF
len: 15; j_gene: TRBJ2-7; v_gene: TRBV19; abundance: -; d_gene: -; CDR3nt: TGTGCCAGTAGTATAGTTGGGACTGGCGCTCTCGAGCAGTACTTC; CDR3aa: CASSIVGTGALEQYF
len: 14; j_gene: TRBJ2-7; v_gene: TRBV5-4; abundance: -; d_gene: -; CDR3nt: TGTGCCAGCACCTCGCAGGGCAGCTCCTACGAGCAGTACTTC; CDR3aa: CASTSQGSSYEQYF
len: 11; j_gene: TRBJ2-7; v_gene: TRBV29-1; abundance: -; d_gene: -; CDR3nt: TGCAGCGTTGTTGGAGGGACCGAGCAGTACTTC; CDR3aa: CSVVGGTEQYF
len: 15; j_gene: TRBJ2-2; v_gene: TRBV19; abundance: -; d_gene: -; CDR3nt: TGTGCCAGTAGGGTGGGCGGGACGAACACCGGGGAGCTGTTTTTT; CDR3aa: CASRVGGTNTGELFF
len: 12; j_gene: TRBJ2-3; v_gene: TRBV30; abundance: -; d_gene: TRBD2; CDR3nt: TGTGCCTGGAGCCCTGGACTAGTGACGCAGTATTTT; CDR3aa: CAWSPGLVTQYF
len: 14; j_gene: TRBJ1-1; v_gene: TRBV11-2; abundance: few; d_gene: TRBD1; CDR3nt: TGTGCCAGCAGCTGGGGACAGGGGGTGGCTGAAGCTTTCTTT; CDR3aa: CASSWGQGVAEAFF
len: 16; j_gene: TRBJ2-1; v_gene: TRBV5-1; abundance: -; d_gene: TRBD2; CDR3nt: TGCGCCAGCAGCCCACTGACTAGCGGGAGTCTGAATGAGCAGTTCTTC; CDR3aa: CASSPLTSGSLNEQFF
len: 13; j_gene: TRBJ1-2; v_gene: TRBV2; abundance: -; d_gene: -; CDR3nt: TGTGCCAGCAGTTGGGGGGTAGGGGGAGGCTACACCTTC; CDR3aa: CASSWGVGGGYTF
len: 14; j_gene: TRBJ2-5; v_gene: TRBV30; abundance: -; d_gene: TRBD1; CDR3nt: TGTGCCTGGAGTCCCACTACAGGGGGAAAGACCCAGTACTTC; CDR3aa: CAWSPTTGGKTQYF